A single sample gave rise to the 8 T cell receptor beta chains below, sequenced in a study of T-cell memory formation after mild COVID-19. MiXCR, applied by TCRdb to the 5' RACE reads, yields one record per CDR3 protein. The sample shows some 130,000 distinct CDR3 sequences, under 30% of them seen only once. The sample was PBMCs or a T cell subset sorted from them (not recorded which). The receptors stem from an adult woman who had mild COVID-19 (a few samples of this study predate the infection). Cell type and time point are not known.

Only one count was recorded for this clonotype. This rearrangement joins TRBV5-4 to TRBJ1-2; D not certain. CDR3 size: 12 residues. The ends were cut back, 4 bases at V and 8 bases at J, with 12 bases in the middle. Germline loops: CDR1 SGHNT, CDR2 YYREEE (reference sequence). This chain's CDR3 is CASSPNLRGYTF. CDR3 DNA sequence: TGTGCCAGCAGCCCAAATTTGCGAGGCTACACCTTC.

The chain links TRBV4-1 to TRBJ2-3, with D perhaps TRBD2 (5 bases). There are 13 residues in the CDR3. CDR1 and CDR2 from the germline V gene are MGHRA and YSYEKL. V was clipped by 3 bases and J by 8 bases, with 12 bases between them. The CDR3 reads CASSQVEGGTQYF. The CDR3 DNA sequence: TGCGCCAGCAGCCAGGTAGAAGGAGGTACGCAGTATTTT.

Remarks on this clonotype: At one end, the junction sequence differs from germline, possibly due to a read error. The rearrangement joins TRBV29-1 to TRBJ1-1, with TRBD1 identical over 8 bases. The CDR3 has 11 residues. CDR1 and CDR2 from the germline V gene are SQVTM and ANQGSEA. CDR3 amino acids: CSVDPGQGVLF. DNA of the CDR3: TGCAGCGTTGATCCCGGACAGGGAGTACTCTTT.

This clonotype has more than one count but fewer than ten. The chain joins TRBV7-2 to TRBJ2-2, with D perhaps matching TRBD2 (5 bases). V was pared by 5 bases and J by 4 bases, with 17 bases between. Germline values: CDR1 SGHTA, CDR2 FQGNSA. The CDR3 has 16 residues. The CDR3 here is CASSQDPRGGTGELFF. The CDR3 nucleotides read TGTGCCAGCAGCCAGGACCCCCGAGGAGGCACCGGGGAGCTGTTTTTT.

This clonotype was picked up a small number of times. V usage is TRBV7-6 and J usage is TRBJ2-7, with 12 bases fitting TRBD1. This CDR3 has 16 residues. Germline V gene lookup returns CDR1 SGHVS and CDR2 FNYEAQ. V lost 1 base and J lost 6; bases outside the gene matches: 7. The CDR3 here is CASSLDKGTGGFEQYF. CDR3 coding DNA: TGTGCCAGCAGCTTAGACAAAGGGACAGGGGGCTTCGAGCAGTACTTC.

CDR3 residues: CSASRSPGAGMNTEAFF. DNA of the CDR3: TGCAGTGCTAGTAGGTCGCCGGGGGCTGGGATGAACACTGAAGCTTTCTTT. This chain connects TRBV20-1 to TRBJ1-1; tentative D call: TRBD1 (6 bases). Germline CDR1 is DFQATT and CDR2 is SNEGSKA (reference sequence). The V end lost 3 bases, the J end lost 0 bases, and 20 bases lay between the germline ends. The CDR3 has 17 residues.

The chain links TRBV2 to TRBJ1-5; D gene unclear. V was cut by 7 bases and J by 7 bases, with 11 bases left in between. Germline V gives CDR1 SNHLY, CDR2 FYNNEI. The CDR3 runs 12 residues. DNA for the CDR3: TGTGCCAGCATGCTGGGAGGGCAGCCCCAGCATTTT. As protein: CASMLGGQPQHF.

This clonotype was seen a few times. The chain couples TRBV5-6 to TRBJ1-6, with D hard to call. The CDR3 is 16 residues long. Between the trimmed V and J ends, which lost 5 bases and 4 bases, there was a span of 16 bases. The germline gives CDR1 SGHDT, CDR2 YYEEEE. The CDR3 nucleotides are TGTGCCAGCAGGATCCGGACGAACGGGTATAATTCACCCCTCCACTTT. Translating gives CASRIRTNGYNSPLHF.